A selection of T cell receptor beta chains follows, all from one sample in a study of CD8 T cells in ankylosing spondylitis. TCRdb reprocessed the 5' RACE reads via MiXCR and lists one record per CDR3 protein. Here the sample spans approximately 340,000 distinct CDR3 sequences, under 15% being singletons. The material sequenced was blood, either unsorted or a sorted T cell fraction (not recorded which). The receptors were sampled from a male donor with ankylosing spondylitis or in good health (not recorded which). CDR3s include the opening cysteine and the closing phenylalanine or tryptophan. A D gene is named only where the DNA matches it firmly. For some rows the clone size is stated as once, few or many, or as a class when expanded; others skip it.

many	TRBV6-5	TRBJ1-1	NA	TGTGCCAGCAGTTACTCGTGGGGGAACACTGAAGCTTTCTTT	CASSYSWGNTEAFF
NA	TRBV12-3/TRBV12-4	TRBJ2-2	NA	TGTGCCAGCACCCGAGACCCAGGCAGGGCCGGGGAGCTGTTTTTT	CASTRDPGRAGELFF
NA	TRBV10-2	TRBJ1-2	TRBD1	TGCGCCAGCAGACCGGGACAGGGGGACTATGGCTACACCTTC	CASRPGQGDYGYTF
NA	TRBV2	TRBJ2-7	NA	TGTGCCAGCAGTTCGGGACGGATCCGAGCCGAGCAGTACTTC	CASSSGRIRAEQYF
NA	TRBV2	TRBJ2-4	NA	TGTGCCAGCGTCGGAGACATTCAGTACTTC	CASVGDIQYF
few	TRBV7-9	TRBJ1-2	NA	TGTGCCAGCACCTTCGACAGGAAAGTTCAAGGCTACACCTTC	CASTFDRKVQGYTF
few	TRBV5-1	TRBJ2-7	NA	TGCGCCAGCAGCTTGACAAATCCGGCATACTACGAGCAGTACTTC	CASSLTNPAYYEQYF
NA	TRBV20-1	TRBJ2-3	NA	TGCAGTGCTAACGTCCGCACAGATACGCAGTATTTT	CSANVRTDTQYF
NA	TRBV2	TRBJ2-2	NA	TGTGCCAGCAGGGTTGCGTCGAACACCGGGGAGCTGTTTTTT	CASRVASNTGELFF
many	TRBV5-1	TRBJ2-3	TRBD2	TGCGCCAGCAGCGAACTCGGGGGGGACACAGATACGCAGTATTTT	CASSELGGDTDTQYF
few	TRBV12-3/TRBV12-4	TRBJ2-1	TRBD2	TGTGCCAGCAGTTGGGGACTAGCGGACAATGAGCAGTTCTTC	CASSWGLADNEQFF
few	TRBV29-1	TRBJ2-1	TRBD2	TGCAGCGTTGATCCCCCTAGCGGGAAGGCCACAGCGAATGAGCAGTTCTTC	CSVDPPSGKATANEQFF
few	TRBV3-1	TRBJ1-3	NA	TGTGCCAGCAGCCTCGTTGGGGGCGAAAACACCATATATTTT	CASSLVGGENTIYF
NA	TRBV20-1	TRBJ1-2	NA	TGCAGTGCTGCTCGATCAGGGTGGGATGGCTACACCTTC	CSAARSGWDGYTF
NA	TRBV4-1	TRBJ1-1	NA	TGCGCCAGCAGTTCCCCTGGAGCTTTCTTT	CASSSPGAFF
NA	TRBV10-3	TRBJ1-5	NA	TGTGCCATCAGTGAAGGGGGGTCCCAGCCCCAGCATTTT	CAISEGGSQPQHF
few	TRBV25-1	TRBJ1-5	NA	TGTGCCAGCAGTGAAAGAGGTAATCAGCCCCAGCATTTT	CASSERGNQPQHF
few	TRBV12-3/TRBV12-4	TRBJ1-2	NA	TGTGCCAGCAGTTTACGGGACATCTATTATGGCTACACCTTC	CASSLRDIYYGYTF
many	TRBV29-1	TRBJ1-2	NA	TGCAGCGTTGAAAGGTTTCGAGGTGGCTACACCTTC	CSVERFRGGYTF
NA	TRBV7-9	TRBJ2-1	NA	TGTGCCAGCAGCCAAGAGGGCGATGAGCAGTTCTTC	CASSQEGDEQFF
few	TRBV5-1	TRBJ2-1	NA	TGCGCCAGCAGCTTGGAATTTGTGGGGTCCTACAATGAGCAGTTCTTC	CASSLEFVGSYNEQFF
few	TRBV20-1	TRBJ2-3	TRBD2	TGCAGTGCTCACTCGGGGGGGCCAGCAGATACGCAGTATTTT	CSAHSGGPADTQYF
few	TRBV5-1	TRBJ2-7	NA	TGCGCCAGCAGCTTGGCGGCCAGGGGTTACGAGCAGTACTTC	CASSLAARGYEQYF
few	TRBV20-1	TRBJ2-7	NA	TGCAGTGCTAGCGGGCAGACCTACGAGCAGTACTTC	CSASGQTYEQYF
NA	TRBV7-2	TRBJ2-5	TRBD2	TGTGCCAGCGGGGTAGCGGGGGAATGGGGAGAGACCCAGTACTTC	CASGVAGEWGETQYF
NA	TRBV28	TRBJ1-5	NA	TGTGCCAGCAGTTTAGTCGCCGTCCAGCCCCAGCATTTT	CASSLVAVQPQHF
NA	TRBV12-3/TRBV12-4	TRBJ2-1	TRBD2	TGTGCCAGCAGTCCCCCAGGCGGGGGTTTCTCCTACAATGAGCAGTTCTTC	CASSPPGGGFSYNEQFF
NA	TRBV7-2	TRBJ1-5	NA	TGTGCCAGCAGCTTTATTCGGGATCAGCCCCAGCATTTT	CASSFIRDQPQHF
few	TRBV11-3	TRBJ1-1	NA	TGTGCCAGCAGCTTAGCAGTGGGACGGGGGAACACTGAAGCTTTCTTT	CASSLAVGRGNTEAFF
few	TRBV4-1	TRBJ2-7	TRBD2	TGCGCCAGCAGCCGACTGACTAGCGGGAGCTACGAGCAGTACTTC	CASSRLTSGSYEQYF
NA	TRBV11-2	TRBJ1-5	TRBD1	TGTGCCAGCAGCTCGACAGGGGTGGGCAATCAGCCCCAGCATTTT	CASSSTGVGNQPQHF
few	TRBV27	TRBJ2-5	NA	TGTGCCAGCTGGGATCCTCAAGAGACCCAGTACTTC	CASWDPQETQYF
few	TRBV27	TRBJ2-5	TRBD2	TGTGCCAGCAGTTTATGGCCTAGCGGGGGGCGCCGTCCAAAACAAGAGACCCAGTACTTC	CASSLWPSGGRRPKQETQYF
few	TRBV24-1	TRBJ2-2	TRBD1	TGTGCCACCAGTGACCCAAAACAACAGGGGGCGGACACCGGGGAGCTGTTTTTT	CATSDPKQQGADTGELFF
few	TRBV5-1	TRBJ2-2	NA	TGCGCCAGCAGCTTCCCACCGGGTAGGGCGATCGGCGGGGAGCTGTTTTTT	CASSFPPGRAIGGELFF
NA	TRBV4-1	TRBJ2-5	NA	TGCGCCAGCAGCCATCGGACTATACGTCGGGAGACCCAGTACTTC	CASSHRTIRRETQYF
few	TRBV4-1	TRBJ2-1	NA	TGCGCCAGCAGCCAAGATCCGGAAGGTGAGCAGTTCTTC	CASSQDPEGEQFF
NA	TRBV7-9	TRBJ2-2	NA	TGTGCCAGGCAGCGGAACGGGGAGCTGTTTTTT	CARQRNGELFF
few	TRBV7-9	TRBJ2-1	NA	TGTGCCAGCAGCTCCCTTGGACTAAACAATGAGCAGTTCTTC	CASSSLGLNNEQFF
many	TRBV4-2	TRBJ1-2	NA	TGTGCCAGCAGCCAAGACCGGCAGGGCGAGTATGGCTACACCTTC	CASSQDRQGEYGYTF
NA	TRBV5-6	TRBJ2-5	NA	TGTGCCAGCAGCTTGGTTGGACACCATTACATGGAGACCCAGTACTTC	CASSLVGHHYMETQYF
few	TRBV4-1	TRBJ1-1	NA	TGCGCCAGCAGCCAAGTTCCAGGGGAGGACACTGAAGCTTTCTTT	CASSQVPGEDTEAFF
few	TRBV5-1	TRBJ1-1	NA	TGCGCCAGCAGCCGACAGGAGATGAACACTGAAGCTTTCTTT	CASSRQEMNTEAFF
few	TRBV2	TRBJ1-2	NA	TGTGCCAGCGACAGCGCTAACTATGGCTACACCTTC	CASDSANYGYTF
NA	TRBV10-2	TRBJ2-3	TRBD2	TGCGCCAGCATTATCGGCGGGAGGGGTTCAGATACGCAGTATTTT	CASIIGGRGSDTQYF
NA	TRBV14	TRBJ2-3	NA	TGTGCCAGCAGCCGAGGGGACATCCGGTATTTT	CASSRGDIRYF
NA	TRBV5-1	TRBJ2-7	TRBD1	TGCGCCAGCACCGGGACAGGAAAAAACTTC	CASTGTGKNF
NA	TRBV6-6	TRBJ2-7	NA	TGTGCCAGCAGACCCGTCCCCTACGAGCAGTACTTC	CASRPVPYEQYF
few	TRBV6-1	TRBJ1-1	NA	TGTGCCAGCAGTGCCACGAGATACACTGAAGCTTTCTTT	CASSATRYTEAFF
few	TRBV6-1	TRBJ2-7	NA	TGTGCTACTAAGAGGACGGTCAACCCCTACGAGCAGTACTTC	CATKRTVNPYEQYF
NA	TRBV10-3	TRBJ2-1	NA	TGTGCCACCGGAGGGCTTGAGGCCTACAATGAGCAGTTCTTC	CATGGLEAYNEQFF
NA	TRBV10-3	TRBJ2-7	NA	TGTGCCATCAGTGCGGTCCCCAGCTCCTACGAGCAGTACTTC	CAISAVPSSYEQYF
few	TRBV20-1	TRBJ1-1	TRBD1	TGCAGTGCTAGGAGGGGACAGGTGAACACTGAAGCTTTCTTT	CSARRGQVNTEAFF
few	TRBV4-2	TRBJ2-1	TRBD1	TGTGCCAGCAGCCGGGAGGACAGGGGGCAAAACAATGAGCAGTTCTTC	CASSREDRGQNNEQFF
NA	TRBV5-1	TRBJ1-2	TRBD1	TGCGCCAGCAGCTTGGGGGGGACAGGACCATATGGCTACACCTTC	CASSLGGTGPYGYTF